These 5 T cell receptor beta chains came from one sample sequenced in a study of blood T cell repertoires in COVID-19. Measured with immunoSEQ multiplex PCR; TCRdb has only the in-frame clones, and not every one. The sample carries about 180,000 clones, around 87% recorded once. Sequenced sample: peripheral blood. All receptors derive from a man in his sixties with COVID-19, enrolled during active disease.

V usage is TRBV10-2 and J usage is TRBJ2-7; D possibly corresponds to TRBD2 (6 bases). Germline assignment: CDR1 WSHSY and CDR2 SAAADI. The V and J ends lost 3 bases and 9 bases respectively, with 18 bases between them. The CDR3 has 14 residues. The CDR3 bases are TGCGCCAGCAGTGAATTACTTGCGGGAACTGTGCAGTACTTC. It is translated as CASSELLAGTVQYF.

The rearrangement links TRBV7-2 to TRBJ2-5; 8 bases are shared with TRBD1. The V segment lost 1 base and the J segment 5 bases; nucleotides outside the gene matches: 6. There are 15 residues in the CDR3. Germline loops: CDR1 SGHTA, CDR2 FQGNSA. CDR3 sequence (DNA): TGTGCCAGCAGCTTAGGCCCGGACAGGGCGGAGACCCAGTACTTC. Protein: CASSLGPDRAETQYF.

V gene TRBV5-4 combines with J gene TRBJ2-3, with TRBD2 matching over 12 bases. The germline gives CDR1 SGHNT, CDR2 YYREEE (reference sequence). V trimming: 4 bases; J trimming: 2 bases; junction bases outside the gene matches: 5. The CDR3 extends over 16 amino acids. The CDR3 nucleotides are TGTGCCAGCAGCAAAGGACTAGCGGGGCCCACAGATACGCAGTATTTT. Translating gives CASSKGLAGPTDTQYF.

The V call is TRBV18, the J call TRBJ1-2; 7 bases line up with TRBD1. The V segment lost 0 bases and the J segment 5 bases; nucleotides outside the gene matches: 12. Germline-derived CDR1 and CDR2 are KGHSH and LQKENI. CDR3 length equals 17 residues. DNA of the CDR3: TGTGCCAGCTCACCACCATATGGGAAGGGGGCTGAGTATGGCTACACCTTC. Translated, it gives CASSPPYGKGAEYGYTF.

The V call is TRBV7-3, the J call TRBJ1-1; TRBD1 matches at 8 bases. V dropped 5 bases and J dropped 1; count of bases not matched to a gene: 3. This CDR3 is 14 amino acids long. Germline V gene data show CDR1 as SGHTA and CDR2 as FQGTGA. In nucleotides, the CDR3 is TGTGCCAGCAGCAAGGGACAGGAGAACACTGAAGCTTTCTTT. Protein: CASSKGQENTEAFF.